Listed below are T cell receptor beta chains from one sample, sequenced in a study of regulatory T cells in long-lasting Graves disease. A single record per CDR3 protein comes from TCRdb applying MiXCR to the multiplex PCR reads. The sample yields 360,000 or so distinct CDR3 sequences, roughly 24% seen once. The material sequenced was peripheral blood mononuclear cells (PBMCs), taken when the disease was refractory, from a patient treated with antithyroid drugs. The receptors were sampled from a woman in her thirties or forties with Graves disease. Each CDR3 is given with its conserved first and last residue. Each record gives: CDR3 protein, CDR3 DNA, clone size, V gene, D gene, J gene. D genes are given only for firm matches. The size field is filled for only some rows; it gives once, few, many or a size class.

CDR3aa: CASSEYRGPYEQYF; CDR3nt: TGTGCCAGCAGTGAATATAGGGGACCCTACGAGCAGTACTTC; abundance: few; v_gene: TRBV6-1; d_gene: .; j_gene: TRBJ2-7
CDR3aa: CASSLMETSGAQETQYF; CDR3nt: TGTGCCAGCAGCTTAATGGAGACTAGCGGGGCCCAAGAGACCCAGTACTTC; abundance: .; v_gene: TRBV11-2; d_gene: TRBD2; j_gene: TRBJ2-5
CDR3aa: CSARSTNWRAGETQYF; CDR3nt: TGCAGTGCTAGATCCACCAACTGGCGCGCGGGGGAGACCCAGTACTTC; abundance: many; v_gene: TRBV20-1; d_gene: .; j_gene: TRBJ2-5
CDR3aa: CASAMGGGGETQYF; CDR3nt: TGTGCCAGCGCCATGGGAGGCGGAGGGGAGACCCAGTACTTC; abundance: many; v_gene: TRBV7-9; d_gene: .; j_gene: TRBJ2-5
CDR3aa: CASSLRGGVAGGSTDTQYF; CDR3nt: TGTGCCAGCAGCTTACGAGGAGGCGTAGCGGGAGGTAGCACAGATACGCAGTATTTT; abundance: .; v_gene: TRBV7-9; d_gene: TRBD2; j_gene: TRBJ2-3
CDR3aa: CASSPRGSGRSRTDTQYF; CDR3nt: TGTGCCAGCAGCCCTCGGGGTAGCGGGAGATCTCGTACAGATACGCAGTATTTT; abundance: few; v_gene: TRBV7-9; d_gene: TRBD2; j_gene: TRBJ2-3
CDR3aa: CASSRGPREQYF; CDR3nt: TGTGCCAGCAGCCGGGGCCCACGGGAGCAGTACTTC; abundance: .; v_gene: TRBV28; d_gene: .; j_gene: TRBJ2-7
CDR3aa: CASSFLGRQTSPQHF; CDR3nt: TGCGCCAGCAGCTTCTTGGGTAGACAAACATCCCCCCAGCATTTT; abundance: .; v_gene: TRBV5-1; d_gene: .; j_gene: TRBJ1-5
CDR3aa: CASNRQGRWAEAFF; CDR3nt: TGTGCCAGCAACAGACAGGGCCGTTGGGCTGAAGCTTTCTTT; abundance: many; v_gene: TRBV28; d_gene: TRBD1; j_gene: TRBJ1-1
CDR3aa: CASREVAGGPKSQFF; CDR3nt: TGTGCCAGCAGGGAAGTAGCGGGAGGGCCAAAATCGCAGTTCTTC; abundance: few; v_gene: TRBV6-1; d_gene: TRBD2; j_gene: TRBJ2-1
CDR3aa: CASSYGTGAFGTEAFF; CDR3nt: TGTGCCAGCAGTTACGGGACAGGGGCTTTCGGTACTGAAGCTTTCTTT; abundance: .; v_gene: TRBV6-5; d_gene: TRBD1; j_gene: TRBJ1-1
CDR3aa: CASSLSRVGYTF; CDR3nt: TGTGCCAGCAGTTTAAGTAGGGTTGGCTACACCTTC; abundance: many; v_gene: TRBV28; d_gene: .; j_gene: TRBJ1-2
CDR3aa: CAITERGGSYGYTF; CDR3nt: TGTGCCATCACCGAGAGAGGGGGATCCTATGGCTACACCTTC; abundance: many; v_gene: TRBV10-3; d_gene: .; j_gene: TRBJ1-2
CDR3aa: CASSLGLQTGELFF; CDR3nt: TGCGCCAGCAGCTTGGGACTTCAGACCGGGGAGCTGTTTTTT; abundance: few; v_gene: TRBV5-1; d_gene: .; j_gene: TRBJ2-2
CDR3aa: CASSRQGIQPQHF; CDR3nt: TGTGCCAGCAGTCGACAGGGGATCCAGCCCCAGCATTTT; abundance: .; v_gene: TRBV6-2/TRBV6-3; d_gene: TRBD1; j_gene: TRBJ1-5
CDR3aa: CSAFLGAGGETQYF; CDR3nt: TGCAGTGCGTTCCTGGGGGCCGGTGGAGAGACCCAGTACTTC; abundance: many; v_gene: TRBV20-1; d_gene: .; j_gene: TRBJ2-5
CDR3aa: CSAPSGRAYNEQFF; CDR3nt: TGCAGTGCCCCTAGCGGGAGGGCCTACAATGAGCAGTTCTTC; abundance: .; v_gene: TRBV20-1; d_gene: TRBD2; j_gene: TRBJ2-1
CDR3aa: CASSLGTGKGETQYF; CDR3nt: TGTGCCAGCAGCTTAGGGACAGGGAAAGGAGAGACCCAGTACTTC; abundance: many; v_gene: TRBV7-3; d_gene: TRBD1; j_gene: TRBJ2-5
CDR3aa: CASSLGQSGSPLHF; CDR3nt: TGTGCCAGCAGTTTAGGGCAGAGCGGTTCACCCCTCCACTTT; abundance: many; v_gene: TRBV28; d_gene: .; j_gene: TRBJ1-6
CDR3aa: CASSPPGGRYEQYF; CDR3nt: TGTGCCAGCAGCCCCCCCGGCGGGAGGTACGAGCAGTACTTC; abundance: .; v_gene: TRBV7-9; d_gene: TRBD2; j_gene: TRBJ2-7
CDR3aa: CASSGKSTGYNEQFF; CDR3nt: TGTGCCAGCAGCGGTAAAAGTACAGGTTACAATGAGCAGTTCTTC; abundance: .; v_gene: TRBV7-9; d_gene: .; j_gene: TRBJ2-1
CDR3aa: CAGLGGETQYF; CDR3nt: TGTGCCGGGCTAGGGGGAGAGACCCAGTACTTC; abundance: few; v_gene: TRBV19; d_gene: .; j_gene: TRBJ2-5
CDR3aa: CASSAVSPMNTEAFF; CDR3nt: TGTGCCAGCAGTGCTGTGTCGCCTATGAACACTGAAGCTTTCTTT; abundance: .; v_gene: TRBV28; d_gene: .; j_gene: TRBJ1-1
CDR3aa: CASSFRQGFNEQFF; CDR3nt: TGTGCCAGCAGCTTCCGACAGGGGTTCAATGAGCAGTTCTTC; abundance: .; v_gene: TRBV7-2; d_gene: TRBD1; j_gene: TRBJ2-1
CDR3aa: CASSLAQGYNSPLHF; CDR3nt: TGTGCCAGCAGCTTAGCGCAGGGCTATAATTCACCCCTCCACTTT; abundance: .; v_gene: TRBV7-8; d_gene: .; j_gene: TRBJ1-6
CDR3aa: CASSDTGHNEKLFF; CDR3nt: TGCGCCAGCAGTGATACCGGACATAATGAAAAACTGTTTTTT; abundance: many; v_gene: TRBV10-2; d_gene: .; j_gene: TRBJ1-4
CDR3aa: CASSGGPTYYEQYF; CDR3nt: TGTGCCAGCAGCGGCGGGCCCACCTACTACGAGCAGTACTTC; abundance: few; v_gene: TRBV7-9; d_gene: .; j_gene: TRBJ2-7
CDR3aa: CASSLLAARNTIYF; CDR3nt: TGTGCCAGCAGTTTATTGGCAGCCCGAAACACCATATATTTT; abundance: many; v_gene: TRBV28; d_gene: .; j_gene: TRBJ1-3
CDR3aa: CASSGRTSENTGELFF; CDR3nt: TGTGCCAGCAGCGGACGGACTAGCGAGAACACCGGGGAGCTGTTTTTT; abundance: few; v_gene: TRBV9; d_gene: TRBD2; j_gene: TRBJ2-2
CDR3aa: CAWSALWGNEQYF; CDR3nt: TGTGCCTGGAGTGCCCTGTGGGGGAACGAGCAGTACTTC; abundance: .; v_gene: TRBV30; d_gene: .; j_gene: TRBJ2-7
CDR3aa: CASKGGPHYNEQFF; CDR3nt: TGTGCCAGCAAGGGGGGGCCTCACTACAATGAGCAGTTCTTC; abundance: .; v_gene: TRBV11-2; d_gene: .; j_gene: TRBJ2-1
CDR3aa: CASSEKWANQPQHF; CDR3nt: TGTGCCAGCAGTGAAAAATGGGCGAATCAGCCCCAGCATTTT; abundance: .; v_gene: TRBV6-1; d_gene: .; j_gene: TRBJ1-5
CDR3aa: CASSFRGANNQPQHF; CDR3nt: TGTGCCAGCAGTTTTAGAGGGGCTAACAATCAGCCCCAGCATTTT; abundance: many; v_gene: TRBV28; d_gene: .; j_gene: TRBJ1-5
CDR3aa: CSVVRQDTPNTEAFF; CDR3nt: TGCAGCGTTGTCAGGCAGGACACCCCGAACACTGAAGCTTTCTTT; abundance: few; v_gene: TRBV29-1; d_gene: .; j_gene: TRBJ1-1
CDR3aa: CASSLKGGTEAFF; CDR3nt: TGTGCCAGCAGCTTAAAGGGGGGCACTGAAGCTTTCTTT; abundance: many; v_gene: TRBV7-3; d_gene: .; j_gene: TRBJ1-1
CDR3aa: CAISVSRGLRDTEAFF; CDR3nt: TGTGCCATCAGTGTATCCAGGGGGCTCCGGGACACTGAAGCTTTCTTT; abundance: few; v_gene: TRBV10-3; d_gene: TRBD1; j_gene: TRBJ1-1
CDR3aa: CSAPRPGRTEAFF; CDR3nt: TGCAGTGCTCCGAGACCGGGGCGCACTGAAGCTTTCTTT; abundance: .; v_gene: TRBV20-1; d_gene: .; j_gene: TRBJ1-1
CDR3aa: CAISEVAGPPYEQYF; CDR3nt: TGTGCCATCAGTGAAGTGGCAGGGCCTCCCTACGAGCAGTACTTC; abundance: many; v_gene: TRBV10-3; d_gene: .; j_gene: TRBJ2-7
CDR3aa: CSAWTGGRETQYF; CDR3nt: TGCAGTGCTTGGACAGGGGGCAGAGAGACCCAGTACTTC; abundance: many; v_gene: TRBV20-1; d_gene: TRBD1; j_gene: TRBJ2-5
CDR3aa: CASSGRLAGAGEQYF; CDR3nt: TGTGCCAGCAGCGGACGACTAGCGGGAGCTGGTGAGCAGTACTTC; abundance: many; v_gene: TRBV5-4; d_gene: TRBD2; j_gene: TRBJ2-7
CDR3aa: CASSFGGAATFYEQYF; CDR3nt: TGTGCCAGCAGTTTTGGGGGGGCCGCAACCTTTTACGAGCAGTACTTC; abundance: many; v_gene: TRBV12-3/TRBV12-4; d_gene: .; j_gene: TRBJ2-7